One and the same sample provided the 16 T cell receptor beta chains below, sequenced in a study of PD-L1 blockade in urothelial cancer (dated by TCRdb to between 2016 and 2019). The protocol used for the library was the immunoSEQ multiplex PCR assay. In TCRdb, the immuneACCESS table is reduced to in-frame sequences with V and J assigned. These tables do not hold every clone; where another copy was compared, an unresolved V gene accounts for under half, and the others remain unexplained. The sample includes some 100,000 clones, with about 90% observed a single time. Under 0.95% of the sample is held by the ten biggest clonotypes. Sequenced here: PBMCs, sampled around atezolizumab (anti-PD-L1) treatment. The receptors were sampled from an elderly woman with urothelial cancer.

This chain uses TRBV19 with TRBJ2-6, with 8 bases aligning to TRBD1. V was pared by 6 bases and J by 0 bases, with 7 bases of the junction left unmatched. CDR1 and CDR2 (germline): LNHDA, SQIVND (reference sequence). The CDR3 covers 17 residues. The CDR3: CASRLDRAISGANVLTF. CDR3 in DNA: TGTGCCAGTAGACTGGACAGGGCCATCTCTGGGGCCAACGTCCTGACTTTC.

In nucleotides, the CDR3 is TGCGCCAGCAGCGATCCGGGTTCCGACTATGGCTACACCTTC. Translated: CASSDPGSDYGYTF. V gene TRBV5-1 combines with J gene TRBJ1-2; no reliable D call. Germline V gives CDR1 SGHRS, CDR2 YFSETQ. The V end lost 4 bases, the J end lost 3 bases, and 13 bases lay between the germline ends. The CDR3 covers 14 residues.

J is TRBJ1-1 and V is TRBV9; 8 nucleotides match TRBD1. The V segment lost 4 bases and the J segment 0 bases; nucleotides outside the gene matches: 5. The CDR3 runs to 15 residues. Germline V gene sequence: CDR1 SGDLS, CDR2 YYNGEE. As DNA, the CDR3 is TGTGCCAGCAGCACCGGACAGGGAATGAACACTGAAGCTTTCTTT. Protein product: CASSTGQGMNTEAFF.

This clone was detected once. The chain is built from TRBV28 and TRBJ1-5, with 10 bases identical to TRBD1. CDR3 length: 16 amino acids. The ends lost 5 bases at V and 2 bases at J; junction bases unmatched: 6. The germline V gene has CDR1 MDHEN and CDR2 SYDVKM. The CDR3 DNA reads TGTGCCAGCAGTATGACAGGGGGCCTGGGCAATCAGCCCCAGCATTTT. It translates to CASSMTGGLGNQPQHF.

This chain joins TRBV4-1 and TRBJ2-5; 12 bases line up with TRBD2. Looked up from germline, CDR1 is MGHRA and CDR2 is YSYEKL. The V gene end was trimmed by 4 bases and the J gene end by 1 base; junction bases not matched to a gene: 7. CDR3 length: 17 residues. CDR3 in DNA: TGCGCCAGCAGCCGCGGACTAGCGGGATCCCCCCAAGAGACCCAGTACTTC. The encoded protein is CASSRGLAGSPQETQYF.

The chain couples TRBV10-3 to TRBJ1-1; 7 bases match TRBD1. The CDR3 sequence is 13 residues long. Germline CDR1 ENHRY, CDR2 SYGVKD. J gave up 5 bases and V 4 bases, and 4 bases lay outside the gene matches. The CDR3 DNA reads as TGTGCCATCAGTGGACAGGGCGGAACTGAAGCTTTCTTT. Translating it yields CAISGQGGTEAFF.

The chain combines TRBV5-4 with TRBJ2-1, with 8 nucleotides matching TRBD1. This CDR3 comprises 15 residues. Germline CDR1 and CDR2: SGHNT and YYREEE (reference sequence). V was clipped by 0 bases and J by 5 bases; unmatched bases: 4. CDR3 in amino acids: CASSLDRGLNNEQFF. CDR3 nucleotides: TGTGCCAGCAGCTTGGACAGGGGGTTAAACAATGAGCAGTTCTTC.

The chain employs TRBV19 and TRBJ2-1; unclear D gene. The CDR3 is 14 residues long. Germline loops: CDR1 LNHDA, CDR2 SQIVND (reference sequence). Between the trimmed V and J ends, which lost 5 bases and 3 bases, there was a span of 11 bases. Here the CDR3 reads CASSANNYYNEQFF. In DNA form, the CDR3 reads TGTGCCAGTAGTGCCAATAACTACTACAATGAGCAGTTCTTC.

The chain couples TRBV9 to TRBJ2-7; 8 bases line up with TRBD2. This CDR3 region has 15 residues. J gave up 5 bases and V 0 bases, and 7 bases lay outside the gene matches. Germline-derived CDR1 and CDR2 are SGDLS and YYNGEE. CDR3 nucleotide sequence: TGTGCCAGCAGCGTAGGAATCGGACTAGCCCACGAGCAGTACTTC. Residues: CASSVGIGLAHEQYF.

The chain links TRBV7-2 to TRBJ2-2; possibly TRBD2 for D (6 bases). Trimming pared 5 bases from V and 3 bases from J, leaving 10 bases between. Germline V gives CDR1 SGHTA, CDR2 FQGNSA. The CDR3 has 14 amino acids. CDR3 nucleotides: TGTGCCAGCAGCCCGGAGGGAGACACCGGGGAGCTGTTTTTT. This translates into CASSPEGDTGELFF.

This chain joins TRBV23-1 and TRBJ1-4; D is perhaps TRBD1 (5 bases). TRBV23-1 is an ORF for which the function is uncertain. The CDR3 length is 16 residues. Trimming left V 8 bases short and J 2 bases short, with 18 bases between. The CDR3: CASGSSRGDTNEKLFF. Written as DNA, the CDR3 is TGCGCCAGCGGTTCTTCCCGGGGGGACACTAATGAAAAACTGTTTTTT.

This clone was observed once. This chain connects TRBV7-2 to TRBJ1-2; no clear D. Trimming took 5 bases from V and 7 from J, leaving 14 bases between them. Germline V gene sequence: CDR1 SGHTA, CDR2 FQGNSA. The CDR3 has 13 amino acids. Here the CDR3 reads CASSPAGEAGYTF. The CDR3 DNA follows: TGTGCCAGCAGCCCCGCCGGGGAGGCTGGCTACACCTTC.

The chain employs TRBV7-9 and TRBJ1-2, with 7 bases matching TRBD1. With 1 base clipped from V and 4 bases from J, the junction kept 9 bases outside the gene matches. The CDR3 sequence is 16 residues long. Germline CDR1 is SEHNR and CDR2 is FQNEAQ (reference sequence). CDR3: CASSLGGRQGAYGYTF. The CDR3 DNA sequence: TGTGCCAGCAGCTTAGGGGGGAGACAGGGTGCCTATGGCTACACCTTC.

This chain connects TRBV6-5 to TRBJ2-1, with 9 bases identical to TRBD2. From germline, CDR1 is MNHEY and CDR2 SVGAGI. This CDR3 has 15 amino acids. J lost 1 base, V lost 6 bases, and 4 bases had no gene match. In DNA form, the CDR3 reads TGTGCCAGCAGCCCCAGCGGGAGGTCCTACAATGAGCAGTTCTTC. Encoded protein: CASSPSGRSYNEQFF.

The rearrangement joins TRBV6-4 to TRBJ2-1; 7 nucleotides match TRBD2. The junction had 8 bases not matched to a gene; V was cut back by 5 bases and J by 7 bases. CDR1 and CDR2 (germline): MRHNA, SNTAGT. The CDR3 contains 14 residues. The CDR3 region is CASSPSGIANEQFF. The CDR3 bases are TGTGCCAGCAGTCCAAGCGGGATCGCTAATGAGCAGTTCTTC.

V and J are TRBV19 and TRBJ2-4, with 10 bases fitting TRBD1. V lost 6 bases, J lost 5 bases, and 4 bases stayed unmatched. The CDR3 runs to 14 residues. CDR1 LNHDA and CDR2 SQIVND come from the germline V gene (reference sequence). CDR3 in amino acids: CASSPGTGENIQYF. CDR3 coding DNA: TGTGCCAGTAGCCCCGGGACAGGGGAAAACATTCAGTACTTC.